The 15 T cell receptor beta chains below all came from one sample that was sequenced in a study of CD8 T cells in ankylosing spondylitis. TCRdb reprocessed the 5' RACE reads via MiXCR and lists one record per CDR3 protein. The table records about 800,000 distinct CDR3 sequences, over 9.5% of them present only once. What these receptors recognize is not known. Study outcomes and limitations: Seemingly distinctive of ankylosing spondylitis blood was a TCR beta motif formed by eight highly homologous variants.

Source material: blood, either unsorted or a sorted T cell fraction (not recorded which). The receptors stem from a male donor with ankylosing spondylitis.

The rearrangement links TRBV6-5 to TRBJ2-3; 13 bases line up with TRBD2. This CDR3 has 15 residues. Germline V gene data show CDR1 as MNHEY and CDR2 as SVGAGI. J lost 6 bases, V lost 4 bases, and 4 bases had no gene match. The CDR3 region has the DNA TGTGCCAGCAGTTTCTCGACTAGCGGGAGGGATACGCAGTATTTT. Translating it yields CASSFSTSGRDTQYF.

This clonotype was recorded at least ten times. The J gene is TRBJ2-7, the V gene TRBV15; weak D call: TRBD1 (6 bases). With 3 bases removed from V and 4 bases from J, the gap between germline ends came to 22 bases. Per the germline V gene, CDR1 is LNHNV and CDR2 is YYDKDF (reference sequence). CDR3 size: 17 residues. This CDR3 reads CATSRHLSTDSPYEQYF. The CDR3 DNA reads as TGTGCCACCAGCAGGCACCTCTCCACGGACAGTCCGTACGAGCAGTACTTC.

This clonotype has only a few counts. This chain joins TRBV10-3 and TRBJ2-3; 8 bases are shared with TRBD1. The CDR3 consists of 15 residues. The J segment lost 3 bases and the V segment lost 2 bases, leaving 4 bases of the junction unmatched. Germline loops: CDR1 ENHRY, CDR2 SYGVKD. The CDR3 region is CAISEIGQGTDTQYF. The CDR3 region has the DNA TGTGCCATCAGTGAGATTGGACAGGGTACAGATACGCAGTATTTT.

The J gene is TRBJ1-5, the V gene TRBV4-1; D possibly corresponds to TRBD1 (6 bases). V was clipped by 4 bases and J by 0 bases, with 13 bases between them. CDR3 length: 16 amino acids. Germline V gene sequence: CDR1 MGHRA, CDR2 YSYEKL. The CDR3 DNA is TGCGCCAGCAGCCTTTCAGGGGTCCTTAGCAATCAGCCCCAGCATTTT. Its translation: CASSLSGVLSNQPQHF.

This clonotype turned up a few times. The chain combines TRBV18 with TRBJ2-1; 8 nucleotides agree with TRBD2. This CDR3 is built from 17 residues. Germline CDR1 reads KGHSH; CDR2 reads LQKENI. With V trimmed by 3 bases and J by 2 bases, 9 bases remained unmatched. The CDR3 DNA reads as TGTGCCAGCTCACCGTGGGGACTAGGGACCACCTACAATGAGCAGTTCTTC. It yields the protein CASSPWGLGTTYNEQFF.

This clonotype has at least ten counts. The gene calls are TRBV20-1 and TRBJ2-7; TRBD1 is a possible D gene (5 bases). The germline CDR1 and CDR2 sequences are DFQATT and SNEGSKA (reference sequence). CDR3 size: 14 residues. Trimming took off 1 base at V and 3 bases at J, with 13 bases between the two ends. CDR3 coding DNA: TGCAGTGCTAGAGGTCAGGGTGGCCACTACGAGCAGTACTTC. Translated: CSARGQGGHYEQYF.

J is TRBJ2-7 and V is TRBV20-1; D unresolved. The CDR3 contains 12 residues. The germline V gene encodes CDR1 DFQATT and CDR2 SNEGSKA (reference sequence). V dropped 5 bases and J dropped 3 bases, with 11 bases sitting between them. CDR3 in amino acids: CSASSEFYEQYF. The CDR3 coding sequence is TGCAGTGCTTCCTCAGAGTTCTACGAGCAGTACTTC.

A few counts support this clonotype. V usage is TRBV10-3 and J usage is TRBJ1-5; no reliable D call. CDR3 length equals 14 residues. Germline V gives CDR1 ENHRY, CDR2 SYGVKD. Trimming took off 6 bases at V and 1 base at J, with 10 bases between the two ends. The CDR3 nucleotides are TGTGCCATCAGGGAGACGGAGAGCAATCAGCCCCAGCATTTT. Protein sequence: CAIRETESNQPQHF.

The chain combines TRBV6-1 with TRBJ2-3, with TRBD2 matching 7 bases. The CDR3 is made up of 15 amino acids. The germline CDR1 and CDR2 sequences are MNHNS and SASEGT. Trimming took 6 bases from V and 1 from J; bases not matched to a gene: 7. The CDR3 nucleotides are TGTGCCAGCAGACCCGGGGGGATTGGCACAGATACGCAGTATTTT. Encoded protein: CASRPGGIGTDTQYF.

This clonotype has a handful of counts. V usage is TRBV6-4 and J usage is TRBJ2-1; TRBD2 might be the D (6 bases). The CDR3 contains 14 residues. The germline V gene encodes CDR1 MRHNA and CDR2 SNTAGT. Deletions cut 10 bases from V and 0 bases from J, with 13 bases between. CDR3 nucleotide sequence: TGTGCCACTCGCCGGGGGATCTCCTACAATGAGCAGTTCTTC. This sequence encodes CATRRGISYNEQFF.

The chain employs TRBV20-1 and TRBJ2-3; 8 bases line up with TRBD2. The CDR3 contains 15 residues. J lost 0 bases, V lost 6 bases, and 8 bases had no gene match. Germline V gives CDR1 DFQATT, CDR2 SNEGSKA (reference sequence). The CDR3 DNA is TGCAGTGCCCCGGGGGGGTACGGAAGCACAGATACGCAGTATTTT. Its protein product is CSAPGGYGSTDTQYF.

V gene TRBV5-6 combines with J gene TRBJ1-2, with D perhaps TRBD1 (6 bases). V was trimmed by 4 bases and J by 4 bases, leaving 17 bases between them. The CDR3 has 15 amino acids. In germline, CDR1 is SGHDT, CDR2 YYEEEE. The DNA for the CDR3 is TGTGCCAGCAGCCCGGCCAGGGGCCTACTCTATGGCTACACCTTC. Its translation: CASSPARGLLYGYTF.

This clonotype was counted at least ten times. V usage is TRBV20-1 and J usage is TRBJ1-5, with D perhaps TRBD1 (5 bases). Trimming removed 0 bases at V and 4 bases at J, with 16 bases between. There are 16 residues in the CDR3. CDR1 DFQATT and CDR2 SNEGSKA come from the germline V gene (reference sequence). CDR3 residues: CSARDRRRGGNQPQHF. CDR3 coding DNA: TGCAGTGCTAGAGACAGACGTAGGGGTGGGAATCAGCCCCAGCATTTT.

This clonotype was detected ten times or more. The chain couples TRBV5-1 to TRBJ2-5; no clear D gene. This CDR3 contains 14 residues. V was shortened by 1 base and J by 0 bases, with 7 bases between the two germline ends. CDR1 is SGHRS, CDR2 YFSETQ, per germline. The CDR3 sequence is CASSLIGYQETQYF. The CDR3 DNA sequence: TGCGCCAGCAGCTTGATCGGGTACCAAGAGACCCAGTACTTC. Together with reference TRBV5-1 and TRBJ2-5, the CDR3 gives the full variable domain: KAGVTQTPRYLIKTRGQQVTLSCSPISGHRSVSWYQQTPGQGLQFLFEYFSETQRNKGNFPGRFSGRQFSNSRSEMNVSTLELGDSALYLCASSLIGYQETQYFGPGTRLLVL.

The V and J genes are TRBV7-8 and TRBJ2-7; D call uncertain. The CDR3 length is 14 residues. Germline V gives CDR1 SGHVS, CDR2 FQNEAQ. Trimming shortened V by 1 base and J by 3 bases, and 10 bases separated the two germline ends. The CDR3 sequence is CASSLEPSLYEQYF. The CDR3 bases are TGTGCCAGCAGCTTAGAGCCAAGTCTCTACGAGCAGTACTTC.